These 19 T cell receptor beta chains came from one sample sequenced in a study of T cell responses to AZD1222 COVID-19 vaccine. Generated by immunoSEQ multiplex PCR, the TCRdb table keeps only in-frame clones and is missing some. The sample shows some 140,000 clones, around 93% of them seen only once. The material sequenced was peripheral blood, taken on day 0 of AZD1222 vaccination. The receptors derive from an adult in good health.

The rearrangement uses TRBV5-1 and TRBJ2-1; 7 bases line up with TRBD1. The CDR3 runs to 14 residues. V was pared by 5 bases and J by 9 bases, with 11 bases of the junction left unmatched. Germline assignment: CDR1 SGHRS and CDR2 YFSETQ. This chain's CDR3 is CASRIRQGSGEQFF. The CDR3 bases are TGCGCCAGCAGGATCCGACAGGGAAGTGGTGAGCAGTTCTTC. Combining the CDR3 with reference TRBV5-1 and TRBJ2-1 gives the whole variable domain KAGVTQTPRYLIKTRGQQVTLSCSPISGHRSVSWYQQTPGQGLQFLFEYFSETQRNKGNFPGRFSGRQFSNSRSEMNVSTLELGDSALYLCASRIRQGSGEQFFGPGTRLTVL.

DNA of the CDR3: TGCGCCAGCAGCTTGCTAGCGGGAGAGACAGATACGCAGTATTTT. Translated, it gives CASSLLAGETDTQYF. V and J are TRBV5-1 and TRBJ2-3; 10 bases line up with TRBD2. Germline assignment: CDR1 SGHRS and CDR2 YFSETQ. The J segment lost 3 bases and the V segment lost 1 base, leaving 2 bases of the junction unmatched. This CDR3 region has 15 residues.

The chain carries TRBV28 and TRBJ1-5, with 7 bases fitting TRBD1. Germline loops: CDR1 MDHEN, CDR2 SYDVKM. After removal of 4 bases from V and 7 bases from J, the junction contained 7 bases not matched to a gene. The CDR3 contains 14 residues. The CDR3, as DNA: TGTGCCAGCAGTTCTACAGGGGCAGTCCAGCCCCAGCATTTT. It encodes CASSSTGAVQPQHF.

This clone was recorded once. The V gene is TRBV9, the J gene TRBJ1-5, with 10 bases that match TRBD1. CDR1 is SGDLS, CDR2 YYNGEE, per germline. There are 18 residues in the CDR3. V shed 4 bases, J shed 2 bases, and the junction held 12 bases outside the gene matches. For the CDR3, the DNA is TGTGCCAGCAGCTACCGGGACAGGGGAGTTGTTGGCAATCAGCCCCAGCATTTT. It yields the protein CASSYRDRGVVGNQPQHF.

The chain employs TRBV28 and TRBJ2-3; TRBD2 agrees at 9 bases. The CDR3 totals 16 residues. Germline loops: CDR1 MDHEN, CDR2 SYDVKM. J was trimmed by 3 bases and V by 6 bases; bases with no gene match: 10. The CDR3 here is CASRTRGRVGTDTQYF. The DNA for the CDR3 is TGTGCCAGCAGGACCCGCGGGAGGGTTGGTACAGATACGCAGTATTTT.

This chain links TRBV18 with TRBJ2-1, with 11 positions matching TRBD2. Germline lookup yields CDR1 KGHSH and CDR2 LQKENI. V dropped 4 bases and J dropped 5; count of bases not matched to a gene: 10. The CDR3 consists of 17 residues. This CDR3 reads CASSLNPLAGGNNEQFF. CDR3 coding DNA: TGTGCCAGCTCACTGAACCCTCTAGCGGGGGGAAACAATGAGCAGTTCTTC.

The chain links TRBV19 to TRBJ2-7; D gene unclear. The ends were cut back, 3 bases at V and 1 base at J, with 7 bases in the middle. The CDR3 sequence is 13 residues long. Per germline, CDR1 LNHDA and CDR2 SQIVND (reference sequence). The CDR3 reads CASSMSRSYEQYF. The CDR3 DNA sequence: TGTGCCAGTAGTATGTCCAGGTCCTACGAGCAGTACTTC.

J is TRBJ1-5 and V is TRBV28; no reliable D call. Trimming left V 5 bases short and J 8 bases short, with 22 bases between. The CDR3 consists of 16 residues. Germline CDR1 reads MDHEN; CDR2 reads SYDVKM. The CDR3 spells CASSPHRAPFVEPQHF. The CDR3 region has the DNA TGTGCCAGCAGTCCACACCGGGCCCCCTTTGTTGAGCCCCAGCATTTT.

The chain recombines TRBV10-3 with TRBJ1-2; D remains ambiguous. CDR1 is ENHRY, CDR2 SYGVKD, per germline. There are 14 residues in the CDR3. Trimming took 10 bases from V and 7 from J, leaving 22 bases between them. This chain's CDR3 is CATSGEGPDRGYTF. CDR3 sequence (DNA): TGTGCCACTAGCGGGGAGGGTCCTGATCGTGGCTACACCTTC.

The chain couples TRBV11-3 to TRBJ1-2; D not resolved. The CDR3 is 14 amino acids. Germline values: CDR1 SGHNT, CDR2 YENEEA. The V end was cut by 1 base, the J end by 1 base, with 7 bases between. CDR3 amino acids: CASSLGVSNYGYTF. CDR3 in DNA: TGTGCCAGCAGCTTAGGTGTCAGTAACTATGGCTACACCTTC. The full variable domain, in which reference TRBV11-3 and TRBJ1-2 provide the parts outside the CDR3, is EAGVVQSPRYKIIEKKQPVAFWCNPISGHNTLYWYLQNLGQGPELLIRYENEEAVDDSQLPKDRFSAERLKGVDSTLKIQPAELGDSAVYLCASSLGVSNYGYTFGSGTRLTVV.

This clone was counted between two and nine times. The V gene is TRBV5-1, the J gene TRBJ1-2; D gene unclear. The CDR3 has 15 residues. Germline CDR1 is SGHRS and CDR2 is YFSETQ. The ends were cut back, 1 base at V and 0 bases at J, with 10 bases in the middle. In DNA form, the CDR3 reads TGCGCCAGCAGCTTGCAGGACGCGGCTAACTATGGCTACACCTTC. Amino acid sequence: CASSLQDAANYGYTF.

The genes are TRBV6-5 and TRBJ1-2, with D hard to call. Germline assignment: CDR1 MNHEY and CDR2 SVGAGI. The CDR3 consists of 13 residues. V lost 6 bases to trimming and J lost 4 bases, with 12 bases between them. The CDR3 DNA follows: TGTGCCAGCAGGGGCGCAGGAATCTATGGCTACACCTTC. This codes for CASRGAGIYGYTF.

V and J are TRBV2 and TRBJ1-5; maybe TRBD1 (6 bases). This CDR3 region has 15 residues. V dropped 6 bases and J dropped 0 bases, with 12 bases sitting between them. In germline, CDR1 is SNHLY, CDR2 FYNNEI. The CDR3 loop is CASRHRDSSNQPQHF. The CDR3 DNA sequence: TGTGCCAGCAGACACAGGGATTCTAGCAATCAGCCCCAGCATTTT. The full variable domain, with the rest looked up from reference TRBV2 and TRBJ1-5, is EPEVTQTPSHQVTQMGQEVILRCVPISNHLYFYWYRQILGQKVEFLVSFYNNEISEKSEIFDDQFSVERPDGSNFTLKIRSTKLEDSAMYFCASRHRDSSNQPQHFGDGTRLSIL.

The chain has TRBV4-1 and TRBJ2-5; D perhaps matches TRBD1 (6 bases). Trimming removed 0 bases at V and 4 bases at J, with 15 bases between. Per germline, CDR1 MGHRA and CDR2 YSYEKL. This CDR3 contains 16 residues. The DNA for the CDR3 is TGCGCCAGCAGCCAAGATCAGGGACACACTACAGAGACCCAGTACTTC. As protein: CASSQDQGHTTETQYF.

Here the CDR3 DNA reads TGTGCTAGTGGGACAGATAAAGAGACCCAGTACTTC. It is translated as CASGTDKETQYF. The J gene is TRBJ2-5, the V gene TRBV12-5, with D perhaps TRBD1 (5 bases). Trimming shortened V by 6 bases and J by 3 bases, and 8 bases separated the two germline ends. Germline V gene data show CDR1 as LGHNT and CDR2 as FRNRAP. There are 12 residues in the CDR3.

This rearrangement joins TRBV4-1 to TRBJ1-1; possible D gene TRBD1, 6 bases. The germline V gene has CDR1 MGHRA and CDR2 YSYEKL. The germline V and J ends were trimmed by 2 bases and 8 bases, with 12 bases remaining between them. The CDR3 loop spans 13 amino acids. The CDR3 protein is CASSQSRDNEAFF. In DNA, the CDR3 is TGCGCCAGCAGCCAAAGCCGGGACAACGAAGCTTTCTTT.

V is TRBV18 and J is TRBJ1-5; TRBD1 matches 8 bases. V lost 4 bases and J lost 2; bases outside the gene matches: 7. The CDR3 loop spans 16 amino acids. In germline, CDR1 is KGHSH, CDR2 LQKENI. CDR3 protein: CASSLYRGAGNQPQHF. CDR3 DNA sequence: TGTGCCAGCTCACTTTACAGGGGGGCAGGCAATCAGCCCCAGCATTTT. Combining the CDR3 with reference TRBV18 and TRBJ1-5 gives the whole variable domain NAGVMQNPRHLVRRRGQEARLRCSPMKGHSHVYWYRQLPEEGLKFMVYLQKENIIDESGMPKERFSAEFPKEGPSILRIQQVVRGDSAAYFCASSLYRGAGNQPQHFGDGTRLSIL.

The chain is built from TRBV21-1 and TRBJ2-4. TRBV21-1 is assigned pseudogene status. The CDR3 consists of 12 residues. Here the CDR3 DNA reads TGTGCCAGCAACCCTCGGCTAAAGATTCAGTACTTC. This gives the protein CASNPRLKIQYF.

The chain links TRBV7-8 to TRBJ2-2; a possible D gene is TRBD2 (5 bases). From germline, CDR1 is SGHVS and CDR2 FQNEAQ. The V gene lost 4 bases and the J gene lost 0 bases, with 9 bases spanning the gap. CDR3 length: 15 residues. The CDR3 here is CASSWTGTNTGELFF. The CDR3, as DNA: TGTGCCAGCAGCTGGACTGGAACGAACACCGGGGAGCTGTTTTTT.